These T cell receptor beta chains were read from a single sample in a study of blood T cells in healthy people across ages. TCRdb reanalysed the 5' RACE reads using MiXCR and keeps one entry per CDR3 protein. The sample yields 1,300,000 or so distinct CDR3 sequences, approximately 59% seen once. Sequenced material: blood. Source of these receptors: a man aged 18 to 30 in good health. Each CDR3 is given with its conserved first and last residue. The D gene is left open where the match is weak. Rows give clone size only sometimes, using once, few, many, or a class for an expanded clone.

D gene	V gene	clone size	J gene	CDR3 DNA	CDR3 protein
.	TRBV7-2	once	TRBJ1-2	TGTGCCAGCAGCTTAGGATTAGGGGAGGGCTATGGCTACACCTTC	CASSLGLGEGYGYTF
.	TRBV20-1	.	TRBJ2-7	TGCAGTGCTAGAGAGGCCAGCGGCGGAATCGACCAGTACTTC	CSAREASGGIDQYF
TRBD1	TRBV3-1	few	TRBJ2-7	TGTGCCAGCAGAAGAGCACAGGGGCACGAGCAGTACTTC	CASRRAQGHEQYF
.	TRBV4-3	.	TRBJ2-1	TGCGCCAGCAGCCAAGATCCGGTTTCACACAGCAATGAGCAGTTCTTC	CASSQDPVSHSNEQFF
.	TRBV10-1	.	TRBJ2-3	TGCGCCAGCGGAGTTTCGAGGGATACGCAGTATTTT	CASGVSRDTQYF
.	TRBV14	.	TRBJ2-5	TGTGCCAGCAGCCCCTATAGGACACCGTACCAAGAGACCCAGTACTTC	CASSPYRTPYQETQYF
.	TRBV6-6	once	TRBJ2-3	TGTGCCAGCACTCATTGGGGGGCCCGCACAGATACGCAGTATTTT	CASTHWGARTDTQYF
.	TRBV21-1	once	TRBJ1-2	TGTGCCAGCAGCAAATACACCGACAGGGGCAACTATGGCTACACCTTC	CASSKYTDRGNYGYTF
.	TRBV6-5	.	TRBJ1-2	TGTGCCAGCAGTTACTCTAGTCATCGGGATGGCTACACCTTC	CASSYSSHRDGYTF
TRBD1	TRBV11-2	few	TRBJ1-1	TGTGCCAGCAGCCAGACAGGGGTCGGCACTGAAGCTTTCTTT	CASSQTGVGTEAFF
.	TRBV20-1	.	TRBJ1-1	TGCAGTGCTAGTGTCAGGACCATGAACACTGAAGCTTTCTTT	CSASVRTMNTEAFF
.	TRBV27	.	TRBJ2-1	TGTGCCACCCGGGGGTCCGGTGAGCAGTTCTTC	CATRGSGEQFF
TRBD2	TRBV6-6	.	TRBJ2-5	TGTGCCAGCAGTTACAACCCTAGCGGGGTAGGAGAGACCCAGTACTTC	CASSYNPSGVGETQYF
TRBD1	TRBV9	.	TRBJ2-5	TGTGCCAGCAGCGTGGGGACAGGGAATAGGGCAGAGACCCAGTACTTC	CASSVGTGNRAETQYF
.	TRBV29-1	.	TRBJ1-3	TGCAGCGTTGAAGACGGGGGCTCTGGAAACACCATATATTTT	CSVEDGGSGNTIYF
.	TRBV25-1	many	TRBJ2-3	TGTGCCAGCAGTGAATCGACCGCCTTCGGTCCAGATACGCAGTATTTT	CASSESTAFGPDTQYF
.	TRBV11-2	.	TRBJ2-4	TGTGCCAGCAGCTCTATGTATGATGGGCGGGCCCTCGAAGCCAAAAACATTCAGTACTTC	CASSSMYDGRALEAKNIQYF
.	TRBV5-1	.	TRBJ2-5	TGCGCCAGCAGCTTGGCCGGTACGGACTCGGAGACCCAGTACTTC	CASSLAGTDSETQYF
.	TRBV27	.	TRBJ2-5	TGTGCCAGCAGTTTATTAGGCGGGGCTTGGGAGCAGTACTTC	CASSLLGGAWEQYF
TRBD1	TRBV29-1	.	TRBJ2-4	TGCAGCGTTGAAGATCAGGGGGACATTCAGTACTTC	CSVEDQGDIQYF
.	TRBV4-1	.	TRBJ1-5	TGCGCCAGCAGCCAAGCCTGGGACAATCAGCCCCAGCATTTT	CASSQAWDNQPQHF
TRBD1	TRBV29-1	.	TRBJ2-7	TGCAGCGTTAAGACAGGGGGCCTCGACGAGCAGTACTTC	CSVKTGGLDEQYF
TRBD1	TRBV7-2	.	TRBJ2-7	TGTGCCAGCAGCTTACCCGACAGGGGTTACAATGAGCAGTACTTC	CASSLPDRGYNEQYF
.	TRBV27	.	TRBJ1-1	TGTGCCAGCAGTTCCCCTAGGAGGGGGGCGAACACTGAAGCTTTCTTT	CASSSPRRGANTEAFF
.	TRBV6-5	.	TRBJ2-4	TGTGCCAGCAGTTACACAGGCCAAGCCAAAAACATTCAGTACTTC	CASSYTGQAKNIQYF
.	TRBV6-2/TRBV6-3	.	TRBJ1-5	TGTGCCAGCAATCCAGGGGGCAATCAGCCCCAGCATTTT	CASNPGGNQPQHF
TRBD2	TRBV20-1	.	TRBJ2-7	TGCAGTGCTAGCGGGGGGGCCTGGAATGAGCAGTACTTC	CSASGGAWNEQYF
.	TRBV9	few	TRBJ2-3	TGTGCCAGCAGCCCATACGGCAGACACACAGATACGCAGTATTTT	CASSPYGRHTDTQYF
.	TRBV6-1	.	TRBJ1-2	TGTGCCAGCAGTGAAGCGATTGGGAGTAACTATGGCTACACCTTC	CASSEAIGSNYGYTF
.	TRBV20-1	.	TRBJ2-5	TGCAGTGCTAGTGGGCAGGGTGAGCTACAAGAGACCCAGTACTTC	CSASGQGELQETQYF
.	TRBV12-3/TRBV12-4	few	TRBJ1-5	TGTGCCAGCAGTGGCCGGGACAACAATCAGCCCCAGCATTTT	CASSGRDNNQPQHF
TRBD1	TRBV4-1	.	TRBJ2-7	TGCGCCAGCAGCCAGGGCTTTTCGGGACAGCCACTATACGAGCAGTACTTC	CASSQGFSGQPLYEQYF
.	TRBV6-2/TRBV6-3	.	TRBJ2-3	TGTGCCAGCAGTTACTCGCGATCCATCACAGATACGCAGTATTTT	CASSYSRSITDTQYF
.	TRBV15	.	TRBJ2-7	TGTGCCACCAGCGAGGGGTGGCAGGTGCTCGAGCAGTACTTC	CATSEGWQVLEQYF
TRBD2	TRBV5-1	.	TRBJ2-1	TGCGCCAGCAGCAGGGGACTAGCGGGAGTTATTGAGCAGTTCTTC	CASSRGLAGVIEQFF
.	TRBV4-2	.	TRBJ2-7	TGTGCCAGCAGCCAAGTTAACAGGGCGTACGAGCAGTACTTC	CASSQVNRAYEQYF
TRBD1	TRBV5-5	once	TRBJ2-7	TGTGCCAGCAGCTTGGACCCTCGGACAGGCTCCGGTTACGAGCAGTACTTC	CASSLDPRTGSGYEQYF